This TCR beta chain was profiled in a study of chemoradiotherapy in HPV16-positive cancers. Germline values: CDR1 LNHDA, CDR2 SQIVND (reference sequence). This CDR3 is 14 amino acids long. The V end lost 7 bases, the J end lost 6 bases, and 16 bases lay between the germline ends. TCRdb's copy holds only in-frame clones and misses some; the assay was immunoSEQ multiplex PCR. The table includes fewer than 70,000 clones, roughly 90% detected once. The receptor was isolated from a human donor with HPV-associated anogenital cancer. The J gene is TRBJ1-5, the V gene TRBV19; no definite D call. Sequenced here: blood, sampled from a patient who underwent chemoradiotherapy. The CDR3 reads CASTPGGLGQPQHF. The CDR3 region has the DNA TGTGCCAGTACCCCGGGAGGGCTCGGTCAGCCCCAGCATTTT.